This T cell receptor beta chain emerged from a study of blood T cell repertoires in COVID-19 (dated by TCRdb to 2020 to 2021). Looking at the study overall: Samples covering the acute and convalescent phases of COVID-19 were provided by collaborators in the United States, Italy and Spain. Samples came from the ongoing ImmuneRACE study (first 160 participants) plus 1,254 subjects from 6 global collaborators. The material from the prospective study consisted of cDNA or gDNA derived from T cells, B-cell-depleted T cells, or PBMCs. Subjects who had been exposed to COVID-19, were actively infected with it, or had recovered from it provided the deeply sampled blood TCRbeta repertoires that made up the dataset. HLA class I and class II types, where available, came from metadata supplied by the sample provider rather than from assay-based typing. The repertoires were released in a freely available public database intended as a resource for research on the immune response to SARS-CoV-2. Nearly every sample came with metadata listing a de-identified subject ID, COVID-19 status, age in years and sex. What the research found in general, with its limitations: The amount of clinical and demographic metadata varied by source and participant and was provided uncurated.

In regard to this clone: Its antigen target is currently unknown. Per-nucleotide qualities are absent, and no much larger clonotype sits a single base away.

The CDR3 runs 12 residues from the cysteine to the phenylalanine. Kept here is only the CDR3 DNA, which spans 36 bases and is read in frame from base 1. V and J lose 8 bases and 6 bases, and a span of 11 bases separates them. CDR1 and CDR2, looked up from the germline V gene, are MGHDK and SYGVNS. TCRbeta CDR3 regions were amplified from genomic DNA by means of the immunoSEQ Assay, a bias-controlled multiplex PCR. Under the source paper's analysis protocol: The number of nucleated cells in each sample was estimated from the amplification of reference gene primers within the assay. Sequence reads were collapsed and filtered to measure the absolute abundance of every unique TCRbeta CDR3 rearrangement. Productive Simpson clonality was computed per sample as the square root of Simpson's diversity index over productive rearrangements. Held by TCRdb, this immuneACCESS table contains in-frame sequences only and omits some clones. Under half of the omission traces to an unresolved V gene where checked; the cause of the rest is unknown. The DNA gave D and trimming, while V, J and clone size come from that table. The sample contains 470,000 or so clones, approximately 83% of them found a single time. Of the sample, roughly 3.1% falls within the top ten clones.

Whole blood was collected in K2EDTA tubes by collaborating institutions according to the institutions' own protocols. Collaborator samples were shipped for TCRbeta analysis as frozen whole blood, isolated PBMCs, or DNA extracted from either sample type. The sample taken for sequencing was peripheral blood. The V gene is TRBV25-1 and the J gene is TRBJ1-5; confidence is insufficient to name the D gene. The TCR originated in a human donor in a cohort sampled during active COVID-19. The CDR3 here reads CASGEGGQPQHF. The DNA reads as follows: TGTGCCAGCGGAGAGGGTGGTCAGCCCCAGCATTTT.